These 24 T cell receptor beta chains share one sample of origin, sequenced in a study of OX40 agonist ivuxolimab in advanced cancers. The protocol was immunoSEQ multiplex PCR, while the TCRdb copy is restricted to in-frame clones and leaves out a portion. The table lists under 100,000 clones, 80% to 90% of them singletons. The specimen was CD4+ or CD8+ T cells sorted from blood, collected in a trial of the OX40 agonist ivuxolimab. Every receptor here comes from an adult with an advanced solid tumor such as melanoma, head and neck, liver or kidney cancer.

This clone occurred a few times. The V and J genes are TRBV5-5 and TRBJ1-6, with unresolved D. The V end was cut by 3 bases, the J end by 13 bases, with 20 bases between. The germline gives CDR1 SGHKS, CDR2 YYEKEE (reference sequence). The CDR3 loop spans 15 amino acids. For the CDR3, the DNA is TGTGCCAGCAGCTCAGGCCCCCTGCTCCGAGTCCCCCTCCACTTT. The encoded protein is CASSSGPLLRVPLHF. Combining the CDR3 with reference TRBV5-5 and TRBJ1-6 gives the whole variable domain DAGVTQSPTHLIKTRGQQVTLRCSPISGHKSVSWYQQVLGQGPQFIFQYYEKEERGRGNFPDRFSARQFPNYSSELNVNALLLGDSALYLCASSSGPLLRVPLHFGNGTRLTVT.

This clone was seen more than once but under ten times. The genes are TRBV6-5 and TRBJ2-7; no firm D call. Trimming removed 6 bases from V and 7 bases from J, with 16 bases in between. There are 13 residues in the CDR3. The germline V gene has CDR1 MNHEY and CDR2 SVGAGI. CDR3 amino acids: CASSPLWVGEQYF. The CDR3, as DNA: TGTGCCAGCAGCCCTCTGTGGGTCGGGGAGCAGTACTTC.

The rearrangement joins TRBV12-5 to TRBJ2-3; 8 bases align to TRBD1. V shed 1 base, J shed 0 bases, and the junction held 9 bases outside the gene matches. The CDR3 contains 18 residues. Germline CDR1 LGHNT, CDR2 FRNRAP. CDR3: CASGLGQGKSTSTDTQYF. The CDR3 DNA follows: TGTGCTAGTGGTTTGGGACAGGGGAAGTCCACTAGCACAGATACGCAGTATTTT.

The gene calls are TRBV19 and TRBJ2-3; 10 nucleotides align to TRBD2. CDR1 is LNHDA and CDR2 is SQIVND in the germline V gene (reference sequence). V dropped 5 bases and J dropped 6; count of bases not matched to a gene: 2. The CDR3 runs to 13 residues. As DNA, the CDR3 is TGTGCCAGTAGTCTGGGACTAGCGGATACGCAGTATTTT. Protein product: CASSLGLADTQYF.

This clone was counted a few times. This sequence joins TRBV7-9 and TRBJ1-2; a possible D gene is TRBD1 (5 bases). The V gene lost 5 bases and the J gene lost 3 bases, with 13 bases spanning the gap. Germline values: CDR1 SEHNR, CDR2 FQNEAQ (reference sequence). CDR3 length: 14 amino acids. The DNA of the CDR3 is TGTGCCAGCAGCATATCCGGGACGTACTATGGCTACACCTTC. It specifies CASSISGTYYGYTF.

The chain couples TRBV7-9 to TRBJ2-1; TRBD2 matches at 9 bases. CDR1 and CDR2 (germline): SEHNR, FQNEAQ (reference sequence). CDR3 size: 15 residues. The J segment lost 3 bases and the V segment lost 3 bases, leaving 3 bases of the junction unmatched. The CDR3 region has the DNA TGTGCCAGCAGCTTCAGCGGGGGGTTCTACAATGAGCAGTTCTTC. Amino acids: CASSFSGGFYNEQFF.

The V call is TRBV19, the J call TRBJ1-5; maybe TRBD1 (6 bases). CDR1 is LNHDA and CDR2 is SQIVND in the germline V gene (reference sequence). The CDR3 loop spans 14 amino acids. V lost 11 bases, J lost 6 bases, and 20 bases lay in between. CDR3: CASWGGRASQPQHF. The DNA of the CDR3 is TGTGCCTCATGGGGGGGCAGGGCAAGTCAGCCCCAGCATTTT.

The CDR3 here is CASRGLMNTEAFF. The CDR3 DNA sequence: TGTGCCAGTAGGGGACTCATGAACACTGAAGCTTTCTTT. This chain connects TRBV19 to TRBJ1-1; D possibly corresponds to TRBD1 (5 bases). The germline gives CDR1 LNHDA, CDR2 SQIVND (reference sequence). Trimming took 6 bases from V and 0 from J, leaving 8 bases between them. The CDR3 has 13 residues.

V is TRBV7-3 and J is TRBJ2-6; tentatively, D is TRBD1 (5 bases). Per germline, CDR1 SGHTA and CDR2 FQGTGA. The V end lost 0 bases, the J end lost 0 bases, and 15 bases lay between the germline ends. The CDR3 length is 19 residues. This CDR3 is CASSLTMAGSTSGANVLTF. CDR3 DNA sequence: TGTGCCAGCAGCTTAACCATGGCAGGGTCTACCTCTGGGGCCAACGTCCTGACTTTC.

This chain links TRBV12-5 with TRBJ2-3, with 8 bases aligning to TRBD2. Unmatched junction bases numbered 3, after V lost 1 base and J lost 6 bases. Looked up from germline, CDR1 is LGHNT and CDR2 is FRNRAP. This CDR3 has 14 residues. The CDR3 is CASGLESSGDTQYF. The CDR3 DNA reads TGTGCTAGTGGTTTGGAGTCTAGCGGGGATACGCAGTATTTT.

The chain couples TRBV6-1 to TRBJ1-3; TRBD1 is a possible D gene (5 bases). Per the germline V gene, CDR1 is MNHNS and CDR2 is SASEGT. The CDR3 totals 13 residues. V was trimmed by 3 bases and J by 4 bases, leaving 7 bases between them. The CDR3, as DNA: TGTGCCAGCAGTGAGGGGGAGGGAAACACCATATATTTT. It specifies CASSEGEGNTIYF.

The chain is built from TRBV7-2 and TRBJ1-5, with D unresolved. Trimming left V 1 base short and J 5 bases short, with 12 bases between. Germline CDR1 and CDR2: SGHTA and FQGNSA. This CDR3 is 15 amino acids long. In DNA form, the CDR3 reads TGTGCCAGCAGCTTAGTGAGCAAGGTAGATCAGCCCCAGCATTTT. Translating it yields CASSLVSKVDQPQHF.

The V gene is TRBV5-1, the J gene TRBJ2-5, with a possible D match to TRBD1 (5 bases). The CDR3 totals 15 residues. V lost 0 bases to trimming and J lost 0 bases, with 9 bases between them. Germline-derived CDR1 and CDR2 are SGHRS and YFSETQ. The CDR3 here is CASSLAGPHQETQYF. The CDR3 region has the DNA TGCGCCAGCAGCTTGGCAGGGCCTCACCAAGAGACCCAGTACTTC.

On this clone: Other DNA sequences in this sample translate to the same CDR3. The V and J genes are TRBV6-5 and TRBJ1-3, with TRBD1 as a possible D gene (5 bases). This CDR3 contains 15 residues. Germline loops: CDR1 MNHEY, CDR2 SVGAGI. With 2 bases removed from V and 0 bases from J, the gap between germline ends came to 8 bases. CDR3 region: CASSYGASSGNTIYF. The CDR3 bases are TGTGCCAGCAGTTACGGGGCCAGCTCTGGAAACACCATATATTTT.

The rearrangement joins TRBV10-3 to TRBJ2-5; no reliable D call. V shed 0 bases and J shed 5 bases, with 13 bases lying between them. Germline V gene sequence: CDR1 ENHRY, CDR2 SYGVKD. The CDR3 has 15 residues. For the CDR3, the DNA is TGTGCCATCAGTGAGTCTGGTACCAAAGGGGAGACCCAGTACTTC. Translated, it gives CAISESGTKGETQYF.

The CDR3, as DNA: TGTGCCAGCAAGAGTGGACTAGCGGGAGTCGAGCAGTACTTC. It codes for CASKSGLAGVEQYF. The chain uses TRBV6-5 and TRBJ2-7; the match to TRBD2 covers 13 bases. This CDR3 spans 14 amino acids. Germline CDR1 MNHEY, CDR2 SVGAGI. V shed 7 bases, J shed 6 bases, and the junction held 6 bases outside the gene matches.

This clone was picked up a small number of times. This chain connects TRBV5-1 to TRBJ1-2; D not certain. CDR3 size: 13 residues. Germline CDR1 reads SGHRS; CDR2 reads YFSETQ. The V gene lost 0 bases and the J gene lost 2 bases, with 5 bases spanning the gap. The CDR3 sequence is CASSLELNYGYTF. CDR3 DNA: TGCGCCAGCAGCTTGGAACTGAACTATGGCTACACCTTC.

The chain has TRBV5-1 and TRBJ2-1, with 12 bases lining up with TRBD1. CDR3 length: 15 residues. Germline CDR1 SGHRS, CDR2 YFSETQ. V gave up 4 bases and J gave up 8 bases; unmatched junction bases: 7. CDR3 bases: TGCGCCAGCAGCGTGGGACAGGGGGCTTTTGATGAGCAGTTCTTC. Its translation: CASSVGQGAFDEQFF.

V is TRBV15 and J is TRBJ2-7; no reliable D call. V was shortened by 5 bases and J by 4 bases, with 15 bases between the two germline ends. Germline CDR1 reads LNHNV; CDR2 reads YYDKDF (reference sequence). CDR3 length: 14 amino acids. The CDR3 DNA sequence: TGTGCCACCAGCGGCTGGCCCACCTCGTACGAGCAGTACTTC. This sequence encodes CATSGWPTSYEQYF.

The chain employs TRBV4-2 and TRBJ2-1; 10 bases are a match to TRBD2. J lost 7 bases, V lost 1 base, and 10 bases had no gene match. Germline values: CDR1 LGHNA, CDR2 YNFKEQ. The CDR3 runs 17 residues. The CDR3 bases are TGTGCCAGCAGCCAAGGGAGCGGGGGGGCCGGGTGGAATGAGCAGTTCTTC. It codes for CASSQGSGGAGWNEQFF.

The chain links TRBV11-2 to TRBJ2-3; 7 bases align to TRBD2. This CDR3 region has 14 residues. V was pared by 1 base and J by 8 bases, with 6 bases of the junction left unmatched. The V gene's germline CDR1 is SGHAT and CDR2 FQNNGV. The CDR3 bases are TGTGCCAGCAGCTTAGGCGGGAGATGGGTTACGCAGTATTTT. Its translation is CASSLGGRWVTQYF.

This chain joins TRBV27 and TRBJ2-1; 7 nucleotides match TRBD1. Trimming took 7 bases from V and 15 from J; bases not matched to a gene: 9. The CDR3 is 11 amino acids. Germline assignment: CDR1 MNHEY and CDR2 SMNVEV (reference sequence). In nucleotides, the CDR3 is TGTGCCAGCACCAGACAGGGTGAATCGTTCTTC. It specifies CASTRQGESFF.

The chain links TRBV2 to TRBJ1-1, with D uncertain. Per the germline V gene, CDR1 is SNHLY and CDR2 is FYNNEI. With 3 bases removed from V and 5 bases from J, the gap between germline ends came to 13 bases. This CDR3 spans 14 amino acids. The CDR3 sequence: CASSDQRGRTEAFF. The CDR3 bases are TGTGCCAGCAGTGACCAGCGCGGCCGGACTGAAGCTTTCTTT.

The chain links TRBV9 to TRBJ2-5; a possible D gene is TRBD2 (6 bases). The closer fit of TRBJ2-7 to the DNA end suggests the J call may be wrong. CDR3 length equals 14 residues. The V gene's germline CDR1 is SGDLS and CDR2 YYNGEE. CDR3 coding DNA: TGTGCCAGCAGCGTTAGCGGATATAACTACGAGCAGTACTTC. It encodes CASSVSGYNYEQYF.